This T cell receptor (beta chain) was recovered during a study of tumor-infiltrating lymphocytes in localized non-small cell lung cancer. On the study more broadly: From each patient, both tumor and uninvolved lung, non-adjacent to tumor, were sampled.

The CDR3 spans 14 residues. Looked up from germline, CDR1 is SGHNT and CDR2 is YYREEE (reference sequence). The ends lost 3 bases at V and 5 bases at J; junction bases unmatched: 7. This clone turned up a few times. Using immunoSEQ multiplex PCR, the repertoire was profiled, and TCRdb retains in-frame clones only, with some absent. Of about 7,000 clones detected, around 73% appear once; the ten largest clones hold 7% to 9%. This chain uses TRBV5-4 with TRBJ2-5; 7 bases line up with TRBD2. Sample: lung tumor tissue. This receptor was taken from a human donor with non-small cell lung cancer. The CDR3, as DNA: TGTGCCAGCAGCTCTCGGGACTATTCCGAGACCCAGTACTTC. Translating it yields CASSSRDYSETQYF. Full variable domain (outside the CDR3, taken from reference TRBV5-4 and TRBJ2-5): ETGVTQSPTHLIKTRGQQVTLRCSSQSGHNTVSWYQQALGQGPQFIFQYYREEENGRGNFPPRFSGLQFPNYSSELNVNALELDDSALYLCASSSRDYSETQYFGPGTRLLVL.